The rows below give T cell receptor beta chains drawn from one sample of a study of identical twins. MiXCR, applied by TCRdb to the 5' RACE reads, yields one record per CDR3 protein. The sample shows 350,000 to 450,000 distinct CDR3 sequences, roughly 20% of them seen only once. Sequenced sample: naive T cells sorted from blood. These TCRs come from a man aged 45-60 years in good health. Each CDR3 is given with its conserved first and last residue. The D gene is left open where the match is weak. Clone size is not always given. Where it is, it says once, few, many or a class for expanded clones.

d_gene: -; j_gene: TRBJ1-1; abundance: -; v_gene: TRBV29-1; CDR3nt: TGCAGCGTTGTGAGATTGACTGAAGCTTTCTTT; CDR3aa: CSVVRLTEAFF
d_gene: TRBD1; j_gene: TRBJ1-6; abundance: few; v_gene: TRBV5-1; CDR3nt: TGCGCCAGCAGCACGACAGGGCGTAATTCACCCCTCCACTTT; CDR3aa: CASSTTGRNSPLHF
d_gene: -; j_gene: TRBJ2-1; abundance: -; v_gene: TRBV10-3; CDR3nt: TGTGCCATCAGTGCCTTACTGAGGTCCTACAATGAGCAGTTCTTC; CDR3aa: CAISALLRSYNEQFF
d_gene: -; j_gene: TRBJ2-7; abundance: many; v_gene: TRBV21-1; CDR3nt: TGTGCCAGCAGCAAAATCGCAACGGGGAGCTCCTACGAGCAGTACTTC; CDR3aa: CASSKIATGSSYEQYF
d_gene: TRBD2; j_gene: TRBJ2-2; abundance: -; v_gene: TRBV2; CDR3nt: TGTGCCAGCAGCACCAGCGGGAGGACCGGGGAGCTGTTTTTT; CDR3aa: CASSTSGRTGELFF
d_gene: TRBD2; j_gene: TRBJ2-1; abundance: few; v_gene: TRBV28; CDR3nt: TGTGCCAGCAGTTTATGGCTAGCGGGGGACAATGAGCAGTTCTTC; CDR3aa: CASSLWLAGDNEQFF
d_gene: -; j_gene: TRBJ1-5; abundance: -; v_gene: TRBV15; CDR3nt: TGTGCCACCAGCAGAGACCGCGGGGAGAGCCAGCCCCAGCATTTT; CDR3aa: CATSRDRGESQPQHF
d_gene: -; j_gene: TRBJ2-6; abundance: few; v_gene: TRBV12-3/TRBV12-4; CDR3nt: TGTGCCAGCAGTTTGGTGGGGGTCGCTGGGGCCAACGTCCTGACTTTC; CDR3aa: CASSLVGVAGANVLTF
d_gene: -; j_gene: TRBJ2-7; abundance: many; v_gene: TRBV25-1; CDR3nt: TGTGCCAGCAGTGAAGGCTACGAGCAGTACTTC; CDR3aa: CASSEGYEQYF
d_gene: TRBD2; j_gene: TRBJ2-3; abundance: few; v_gene: TRBV28; CDR3nt: TGTGCCAGCAGTCAGAGCGGGAGTTTTGCAGATACGCAGTATTTT; CDR3aa: CASSQSGSFADTQYF
d_gene: -; j_gene: TRBJ1-1; abundance: many; v_gene: TRBV20-1; CDR3nt: TGCAGTGCTTGGTCCTACCGGGGCAGAGACCTTGAAGCTTTCTTT; CDR3aa: CSAWSYRGRDLEAFF
d_gene: -; j_gene: TRBJ2-7; abundance: -; v_gene: TRBV4-3; CDR3nt: TGCGCCAGCAGCCAAGTGTCCAAGGGGGGCGAGCAGTACTTC; CDR3aa: CASSQVSKGGEQYF
d_gene: TRBD1; j_gene: TRBJ1-5; abundance: -; v_gene: TRBV6-1; CDR3nt: TGTGCCAGCAGTCAAGGACAGGGGGCAACCTATAGCAATCAGCCCCAGCATTTT; CDR3aa: CASSQGQGATYSNQPQHF
d_gene: TRBD1; j_gene: TRBJ1-1; abundance: many; v_gene: TRBV30; CDR3nt: TGTGCCTGGAGTAGGGGGCCTGAAGCTTTCTTT; CDR3aa: CAWSRGPEAFF
d_gene: -; j_gene: TRBJ2-7; abundance: few; v_gene: TRBV7-8; CDR3nt: TGTGCCAGCAGGAGGGAGGGGGGCCTCATCCACGAGCAGTACTTC; CDR3aa: CASRREGGLIHEQYF
d_gene: -; j_gene: TRBJ2-3; abundance: many; v_gene: TRBV3-1; CDR3nt: TGTGCCAGCAGCTCCCGGGACGGCATTGATACGCAGTATTTT; CDR3aa: CASSSRDGIDTQYF
d_gene: TRBD2; j_gene: TRBJ2-3; abundance: few; v_gene: TRBV20-1; CDR3nt: TGCAGTGCTAGAGATCACCGACTAGCGGGCACAGATACGCAGTATTTT; CDR3aa: CSARDHRLAGTDTQYF
d_gene: -; j_gene: TRBJ2-7; abundance: many; v_gene: TRBV4-3; CDR3nt: TGCGCCAGCAGCCATCAAGCAGGGTACGAGCAGTACTTC; CDR3aa: CASSHQAGYEQYF
d_gene: -; j_gene: TRBJ2-7; abundance: many; v_gene: TRBV15; CDR3nt: TGTGCCACCAGCAGAGATGCTTCGGGCCCCTCCTACGAGCAGTACTTC; CDR3aa: CATSRDASGPSYEQYF
d_gene: -; j_gene: TRBJ2-7; abundance: -; v_gene: TRBV7-9; CDR3nt: TGTGCCAGCAGCTTAGGGGTTTACTACGAGCAGTACTTC; CDR3aa: CASSLGVYYEQYF
d_gene: TRBD2; j_gene: TRBJ2-3; abundance: few; v_gene: TRBV12-3/TRBV12-4; CDR3nt: TGTGCCAGCAGTCGTAGAGCCGGGGGGAGCACAGATACGCAGTATTTT; CDR3aa: CASSRRAGGSTDTQYF
d_gene: -; j_gene: TRBJ1-1; abundance: few; v_gene: TRBV19; CDR3nt: TGTGCCAGTAGTATATCTATGAACACTGAAGCTTTCTTT; CDR3aa: CASSISMNTEAFF
d_gene: -; j_gene: TRBJ1-5; abundance: many; v_gene: TRBV4-1; CDR3nt: TGCGCCAGCAGCCAAGATGAGGGGATATCACAGCATTTT; CDR3aa: CASSQDEGISQHF
d_gene: TRBD2; j_gene: TRBJ2-4; abundance: -; v_gene: TRBV5-1; CDR3nt: TGCGCCAGCCGGGGCGAGGGACTACTAGCCAAAAACATTCAGTACTTC; CDR3aa: CASRGEGLLAKNIQYF
d_gene: -; j_gene: TRBJ2-2; abundance: many; v_gene: TRBV2; CDR3nt: TGTGCCAGCAGTGAATGGGGAGGAGACACCGGGGAGCTGTTTTTT; CDR3aa: CASSEWGGDTGELFF
d_gene: -; j_gene: TRBJ2-1; abundance: -; v_gene: TRBV4-2; CDR3nt: TGTGCCAGCAGCCAAGATCAAAGCCTTTCCCCCTACTACAATGAGCAGTTCTTC; CDR3aa: CASSQDQSLSPYYNEQFF
d_gene: -; j_gene: TRBJ2-4; abundance: many; v_gene: TRBV20-1; CDR3nt: TGCAGTGCTAGAGATTTTAGCTCAAACATTCAGTACTTC; CDR3aa: CSARDFSSNIQYF
d_gene: -; j_gene: TRBJ1-2; abundance: -; v_gene: TRBV10-3; CDR3nt: TGTGCCGTTCTCGGGACCCCAGTATATGGCTACACCTTC; CDR3aa: CAVLGTPVYGYTF
d_gene: -; j_gene: TRBJ2-3; abundance: -; v_gene: TRBV28; CDR3nt: TGTGCCAGCACTGGGGGGGGCAGAAAGACGCAGTATTTT; CDR3aa: CASTGGGRKTQYF
d_gene: TRBD1; j_gene: TRBJ2-2; abundance: -; v_gene: TRBV29-1; CDR3nt: TGCAGCGTTTCCTCCCCAGACAGGGGAGCCGGGGAGCTGTTTTTT; CDR3aa: CSVSSPDRGAGELFF